Listed here are 14 T cell receptor beta chains from one sample, sequenced in a study of T-cell memory formation after mild COVID-19. TCRdb processed the 5' RACE reads anew with MiXCR; each CDR3 protein has one entry. Of about 470,000 distinct CDR3 sequences listed, about 23% were seen once; the top ten hold roughly an eighth. The specimen sequenced was PBMCs or a T cell subset sorted from them (not recorded which). The origin of the receptors is an adult woman who had mild COVID-19 (a few samples of this study predate the infection). Cell type and time point are not known.

The chain carries TRBV30 and TRBJ1-1; D gene unclear. V was shortened by 7 bases and J by 6 bases, with 9 bases between the two germline ends. CDR3 length: 10 amino acids. The germline V gene encodes CDR1 GTSNPN and CDR2 SVGIG (reference sequence). The CDR3 sequence is CASILAEAFF. The CDR3 nucleotides read TGTGCCTCGATTTTGGCTGAAGCTTTCTTT.

This rearrangement joins TRBV6-5 to TRBJ2-1; 9 bases fit TRBD2. CDR1 MNHEY and CDR2 SVGAGI come from the germline V gene. This CDR3 region has 16 residues. The V segment lost 6 bases and the J segment 6 bases; nucleotides outside the gene matches: 12. The CDR3 nucleotides are TGTGCCAGCAGCCTGAAGACTAGCGGCTACCTCAATGAGCAGTTCTTC. Encoded protein: CASSLKTSGYLNEQFF.

The rearrangement links TRBV20-1 to TRBJ2-5, with TRBD1 identical over 7 bases. The CDR3 runs to 14 residues. Germline V gives CDR1 DFQATT, CDR2 SNEGSKA (reference sequence). The V gene end was trimmed by 6 bases and the J gene end by 5 bases; junction bases not matched to a gene: 12. The CDR3 DNA follows: TGCAGTGCCCCTTCAGGGGGAAACTCCGAGACCCAGTACTTC. This encodes CSAPSGGNSETQYF.

The V call is TRBV7-9, the J call TRBJ2-7; D is perhaps TRBD1 (5 bases). This CDR3 is 13 amino acids long. Per germline, CDR1 SEHNR and CDR2 FQNEAQ (reference sequence). V lost 7 bases and J lost 2, with 12 bases in between. In nucleotides, the CDR3 is TGTGCCAGCACCCTTACGACAGCCTACGAGCAGTACTTC. This gives the protein CASTLTTAYEQYF. The variable domain in full, with the rest retrieved from reference TRBV7-9 and TRBJ2-7, is DTGVSQNPRHKITKRGQNVTFRCDPISEHNRLYWYRQTLGQGPEFLTYFQNEAQLEKSRLLSDRFSAERPKGSFSTLEIQRTEQGDSAMYLCASTLTTAYEQYFGPGTRLTVT.

The CDR3 loop is CASRRAGDYF. CDR3 sequence (DNA): TGCGCCAGCAGGAGGGCAGGGGACTACTTC. V is TRBV5-1 and J is TRBJ2-5, with TRBD1 as a possible D gene (6 bases). Trimming took off 5 bases at V and 14 bases at J, with 13 bases between the two ends. Germline lookup yields CDR1 SGHRS and CDR2 YFSETQ. This CDR3 contains 10 residues. The full variable domain, rest sourced from reference TRBV5-1 and TRBJ2-5, is KAGVTQTPRYLIKTRGQQVTLSCSPISGHRSVSWYQQTPGQGLQFLFEYFSETQRNKGNFPGRFSGRQFSNSRSEMNVSTLELGDSALYLCASRRAGDYFGPGTRLLVL.

This clonotype has just a few counts. The chain recombines TRBV21-1 with TRBJ2-4; no check of the table's D call, TRBD1, against the DNA was made. TRBV21-1 is marked as a pseudogene. The CDR3 is 18 amino acids. DNA for the CDR3: TGTGCCAGCAGCCTGGGGGGGACAGTCGATCTAGCCAAAAACATTCAGTACTTC. Translating gives CASSLGGTVDLAKNIQYF.

This clonotype was detected only a few times. This chain's CDR3 is CASSSLPGTSNYEQYF. As DNA, the CDR3 is TGTGCCAGCAGTTCCCTACCCGGGACTTCTAACTACGAGCAGTACTTC. The chain recombines TRBV6-5 with TRBJ2-7, with D perhaps matching TRBD2 (6 bases). Trimming left V 4 bases short and J 3 bases short, with 19 bases between. CDR3 length: 16 residues. Germline lookup yields CDR1 MNHEY and CDR2 SVGAGI.

The rearrangement uses TRBV7-9 and TRBJ1-2, with 7 bases lining up with TRBD1. V lost 11 bases, J lost 2 bases, and 11 bases stayed unmatched. The CDR3 has 14 amino acids. Per the germline V gene, CDR1 is SEHNR and CDR2 is FQNEAQ (reference sequence). DNA for the CDR3: TGTGCCTCCAACCCCGTGACAGGGAACTATGGCTACACCTTC. It is translated as CASNPVTGNYGYTF.

This clonotype was seen a single time. The chain uses TRBV15 and TRBJ2-3; 7 bases map to TRBD2. Trimming removed 5 bases from V and 2 bases from J; junction bases left unmatched: 4. Looked up from germline, CDR1 is LNHNV and CDR2 is YYDKDF (reference sequence). The CDR3 is made up of 14 amino acids. The CDR3 bases are TGTGCCACCAGCCTAGCGGAGAACACAGATACGCAGTATTTT. It encodes CATSLAENTDTQYF.

By share, this clonotype ranks as medium-sized. The genes are TRBV12-3 or TRBV12-4 and TRBJ2-3, with 7 bases that match TRBD2. V shed 5 bases, J shed 2 bases, and the junction held 10 bases outside the gene matches. The CDR3 length is 16 residues. CDR3 in DNA: TGTGCCAGCAGTCTTTTTTCGGCGGGGGACACAGATACGCAGTATTTT. This encodes CASSLFSAGDTDTQYF.

Only a few counts were recorded for this clonotype. This chain links TRBV5-1 with TRBJ2-7; the match to TRBD1 covers 7 bases. With 4 bases clipped from V and 7 bases from J, the junction kept 8 bases outside the gene matches. Germline values: CDR1 SGHRS, CDR2 YFSETQ. CDR3 length: 13 amino acids. CDR3 loop: CASSAGGSSEQYF. The CDR3, as DNA: TGCGCCAGCAGCGCAGGGGGAAGTTCTGAGCAGTACTTC.

This chain links TRBV6-6 with TRBJ2-5; 7 bases are shared with TRBD2. Germline V gene data show CDR1 as MNHNY and CDR2 as SVGAGI (reference sequence). Trimming at V came to 2 bases and at J to 6 bases, leaving 9 bases not matched to a gene. The length of the CDR3 is 15 residues. CDR3: CASSYEAGIRQTQYF. The CDR3 DNA sequence: TGTGCCAGCAGTTACGAAGCGGGAATAAGACAGACCCAGTACTTC.

This clonotype was recorded a few times. The chain recombines TRBV7-9 with TRBJ1-6; D not certain. Germline-derived CDR1 and CDR2 are SEHNR and FQNEAQ (reference sequence). The V end lost 4 bases, the J end lost 0 bases, and 10 bases lay between the germline ends. This CDR3 contains 16 residues. The CDR3 DNA sequence: TGTGCCAGCAGCTCTGGTGGGAGCTCCTATAATTCACCCCTCCACTTT. This translates into CASSSGGSSYNSPLHF. Filled out from reference TRBV7-9 and TRBJ1-6, the complete variable domain reads DTGVSQNPRHKITKRGQNVTFRCDPISEHNRLYWYRQTLGQGPEFLTYFQNEAQLEKSRLLSDRFSAERPKGSFSTLEIQRTEQGDSAMYLCASSSGGSSYNSPLHFGNGTRLTVT.

In its sample, this clonotype was seen once. This chain joins TRBV11-1 and TRBJ1-5; D is uncertain. The ends were cut back, 3 bases at V and 9 bases at J, with 9 bases in the middle. This CDR3 has 12 amino acids. Germline assignment: CDR1 SGHAT and CDR2 FQDESV (reference sequence). This CDR3 reads CASSFPGGPQHF. The CDR3 DNA is TGTGCCAGCAGCTTCCCTGGAGGGCCCCAGCATTTT.